This passage covers 14 T cell receptor beta chains from one sample sequenced in a study of shared clonotypes between healthy human individuals. TCRdb's table, derived via immunoSEQ multiplex PCR, lists solely in-frame clones and lacks some. The sample lists hundreds of thousands of clones, 75% to 85% occurring once. Specimen: PBMCs. The receptor source for this set is a middle-aged woman in good health. Some clones in this sample may be carry-over from other donors' samples.

This chain uses TRBV5-1 with TRBJ2-1; 14 positions match TRBD2. This CDR3 region has 15 residues. V lost 4 bases and J lost 9; bases outside the gene matches: 6. The germline CDR1 and CDR2 sequences are SGHRS and YFSETQ. CDR3 DNA: TGCGCCAGCAGCCCGGGACTAGCGGGAGTGGGTGAGCAGTTCTTC. Protein sequence: CASSPGLAGVGEQFF. Based on the CDR3 plus reference TRBV5-1 and TRBJ2-1, the full variable domain is KAGVTQTPRYLIKTRGQQVTLSCSPISGHRSVSWYQQTPGQGLQFLFEYFSETQRNKGNFPGRFSGRQFSNSRSEMNVSTLELGDSALYLCASSPGLAGVGEQFFGPGTRLTVL.

The chain joins TRBV14 to TRBJ2-5, with a possible D match to TRBD2 (5 bases). Germline-derived CDR1 and CDR2 are SGHDN and FVKESK. The CDR3 covers 14 residues. Trimming removed 1 base from V and 4 bases from J, with 10 bases in between. The CDR3 region has the DNA TGTGCCAGCAGCCAAGGGCTGCGGGTAGAGACCCAGTACTTC. The encoded protein is CASSQGLRVETQYF.

The V and J genes are TRBV11-2 and TRBJ2-7, with D possibly being TRBD2 (6 bases). The germline V and J ends were trimmed by 0 bases and 6 bases, with 15 bases remaining between them. Germline-derived CDR1 and CDR2 are SGHAT and FQNNGV. The CDR3 length is 15 residues. This CDR3 reads CASSLDRWTTGEQYF. The CDR3, as DNA: TGTGCCAGCAGCTTAGATCGCTGGACTACGGGCGAGCAGTACTTC.

This chain links TRBV9 with TRBJ2-5; TRBD1 matches at 9 bases. CDR1 and CDR2 from the germline V gene are SGDLS and YYNGEE. The CDR3 is made up of 16 amino acids. Trimming cost V 4 bases and J 6 bases; bases outside gene matches: 13. The CDR3 is CASSPHTGTGLKTQYF. The CDR3 DNA reads TGTGCCAGCAGCCCCCACACCGGGACAGGGCTGAAGACCCAGTACTTC. Supplemented by reference TRBV9 and TRBJ2-5, the full variable domain reads DSGVTQTPKHLITATGQRVTLRCSPRSGDLSVYWYQQSLDQGLQFLIQYYNGEERAKGNILERFSAQQFPDLHSELNLSSLELGDSALYFCASSPHTGTGLKTQYFGPGTRLLVL.

The chain has TRBV7-9 and TRBJ1-2; 9 positions match TRBD1. The V gene's germline CDR1 is SEHNR and CDR2 FQNEAQ (reference sequence). V was pared by 3 bases and J by 1 base, with 3 bases of the junction left unmatched. This CDR3 has 15 amino acids. The CDR3 DNA is TGTGCCAGCAGCTTTCCGGGACAGGGTAACTATGGCTACACCTTC. Residues: CASSFPGQGNYGYTF. Supplemented by reference TRBV7-9 and TRBJ1-2, the full variable domain reads DTGVSQNPRHKITKRGQNVTFRCDPISEHNRLYWYRQTLGQGPEFLTYFQNEAQLEKSRLLSDRFSAERPKGSFSTLEIQRTEQGDSAMYLCASSFPGQGNYGYTFGSGTRLTVV.

The count of this clone is one. The chain uses TRBV4-1 and TRBJ1-5; D remains ambiguous. The CDR3 length is 18 residues. V lost 1 base and J lost 3, with 19 bases in between. CDR1 and CDR2 from the germline V gene are MGHRA and YSYEKL. This CDR3 is CASSQAVVMGVNNQPQHF. The CDR3 DNA follows: TGCGCCAGCAGCCAAGCGGTTGTGATGGGAGTAAACAATCAGCCCCAGCATTTT.

This chain links TRBV5-8 with TRBJ1-2; D remains unclear. V lost 1 base to trimming and J lost 4 bases, with 11 bases between them. The CDR3 spans 14 residues. From germline, CDR1 is SGHTS and CDR2 YDEGEE. In DNA form, the CDR3 reads TGTGCCAGCAGCTTGAATCAGGTCCGCTATGGCTACACCTTC. Its protein product is CASSLNQVRYGYTF.

CDR3 sequence reads: CASSRRTSGDTDTQYF. In DNA, the CDR3 is TGTGCCAGCTCACGTCGGACTAGCGGGGACACAGATACGCAGTATTTT. The J gene is TRBJ2-3, the V gene TRBV18; 12 nucleotides align to TRBD2. The CDR3 is 16 amino acids. J gave up 2 bases and V 4 bases, and 4 bases lay outside the gene matches. Germline CDR1 and CDR2: KGHSH and LQKENI.

This chain uses TRBV7-2 with TRBJ2-5; D gene ambiguous. V lost 1 base, J lost 1 base, and 10 bases lay in between. The germline CDR1 and CDR2 sequences are SGHTA and FQGNSA. The CDR3 sequence is 15 residues long. CDR3: CASSLGNGRQETQYF. The CDR3 DNA reads TGTGCCAGCAGCTTAGGGAACGGACGCCAAGAGACCCAGTACTTC.

The chain links TRBV5-1 to TRBJ2-7, with a tentative D call TRBD2 (6 bases). The CDR3 is 13 residues long. CDR1 and CDR2 from the germline V gene are SGHRS and YFSETQ. V lost 7 bases and J 0 bases, leaving 11 bases between the germline ends. The CDR3 bases are TGCGCCAGCCAGGAACTAGCCTCCTACGAGCAGTACTTC. Amino acids: CASQELASYEQYF.

J is TRBJ2-3 and V is TRBV10-2; D is undetermined. This CDR3 is built from 16 residues. Deletions cut 1 base from V and 10 bases from J, with 21 bases between. CDR1 WSHSY and CDR2 SAAADI come from the germline V gene. The CDR3 DNA reads TGCGCCAGCAGTGAGTTCCCCCGCGACATGTCCGCGGCGCAGTATTTT. Translation gives CASSEFPRDMSAAQYF.

This clone appeared a single time. The V gene is TRBV30, the J gene TRBJ2-3; TRBD2 is a possible D gene (6 bases). The CDR3 loop spans 15 amino acids. Trimming shortened V by 1 base and J by 2 bases, and 13 bases separated the two germline ends. CDR1 is GTSNPN, CDR2 SVGIG, per germline (reference sequence). Here the CDR3 DNA reads TGTGCCTGGAGTGGGCATCCGGGAGTCACAGATACGCAGTATTTT. It specifies CAWSGHPGVTDTQYF.

The chain uses TRBV9 and TRBJ2-1; 9 nucleotides match TRBD2. Germline values: CDR1 SGDLS, CDR2 YYNGEE. Trimming took 0 bases from V and 0 from J; bases not matched to a gene: 22. The CDR3 length is 23 residues. The CDR3 loop is CASSVDVVRASGVYSSSYNEQFF. The CDR3 DNA sequence: TGTGCCAGCAGCGTAGACGTTGTGCGGGCTAGCGGGGTATATAGTAGCTCCTACAATGAGCAGTTCTTC.

The V call is TRBV9, the J call TRBJ1-4; no definite D call. This CDR3 spans 16 amino acids. CDR1 SGDLS and CDR2 YYNGEE come from the germline V gene. Trimming left V 0 bases short and J 5 bases short, with 14 bases between. CDR3 amino acids: CASSVDGVVGNEKLFF. DNA for the CDR3: TGTGCCAGCAGCGTAGATGGGGTTGTGGGGAATGAAAAACTGTTTTTT.